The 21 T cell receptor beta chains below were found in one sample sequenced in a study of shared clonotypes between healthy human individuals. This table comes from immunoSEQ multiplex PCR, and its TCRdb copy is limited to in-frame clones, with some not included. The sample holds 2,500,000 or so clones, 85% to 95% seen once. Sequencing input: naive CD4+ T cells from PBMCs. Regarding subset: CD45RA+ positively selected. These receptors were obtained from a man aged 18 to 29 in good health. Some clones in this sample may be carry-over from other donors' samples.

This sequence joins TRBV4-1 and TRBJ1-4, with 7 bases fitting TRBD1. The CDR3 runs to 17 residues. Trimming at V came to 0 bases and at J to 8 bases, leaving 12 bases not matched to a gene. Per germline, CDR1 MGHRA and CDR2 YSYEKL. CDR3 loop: CASSQDRFPGQIEKLFF. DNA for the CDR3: TGCGCCAGCAGCCAAGACCGCTTCCCGGGACAGATCGAAAAACTGTTTTTT.

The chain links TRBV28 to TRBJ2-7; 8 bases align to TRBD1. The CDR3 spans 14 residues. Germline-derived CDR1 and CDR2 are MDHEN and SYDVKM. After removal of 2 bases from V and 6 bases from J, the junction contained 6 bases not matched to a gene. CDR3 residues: CASSLLGQGAEQYF. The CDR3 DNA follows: TGTGCCAGCAGTTTACTCGGACAGGGTGCCGAGCAGTACTTC.

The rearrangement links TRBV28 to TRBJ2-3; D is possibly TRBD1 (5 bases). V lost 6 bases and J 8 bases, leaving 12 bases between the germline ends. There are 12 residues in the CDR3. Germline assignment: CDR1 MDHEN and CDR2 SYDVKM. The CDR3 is CASSPRVATQYF. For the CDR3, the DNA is TGTGCCAGCAGCCCCAGGGTAGCTACGCAGTATTTT.

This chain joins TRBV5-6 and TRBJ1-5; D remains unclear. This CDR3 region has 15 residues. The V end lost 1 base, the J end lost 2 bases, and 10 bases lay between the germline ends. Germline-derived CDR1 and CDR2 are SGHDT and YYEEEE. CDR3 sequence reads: CASSLSGSGNQPQHF. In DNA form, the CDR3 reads TGTGCCAGCAGCTTGTCAGGATCGGGCAATCAGCCCCAGCATTTT.

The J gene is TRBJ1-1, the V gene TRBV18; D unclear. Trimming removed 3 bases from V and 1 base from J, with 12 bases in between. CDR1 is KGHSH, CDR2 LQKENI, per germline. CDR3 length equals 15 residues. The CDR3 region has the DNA TGTGCCAGCTCACCTTATTGGGATTCGAACACTGAAGCTTTCTTT. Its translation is CASSPYWDSNTEAFF.

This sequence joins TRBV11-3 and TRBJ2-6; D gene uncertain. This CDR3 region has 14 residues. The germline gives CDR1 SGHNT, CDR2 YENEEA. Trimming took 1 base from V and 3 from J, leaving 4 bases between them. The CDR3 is CASSLGDGANVLTF. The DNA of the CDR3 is TGTGCCAGCAGCTTAGGGGATGGGGCCAACGTCCTGACTTTC.

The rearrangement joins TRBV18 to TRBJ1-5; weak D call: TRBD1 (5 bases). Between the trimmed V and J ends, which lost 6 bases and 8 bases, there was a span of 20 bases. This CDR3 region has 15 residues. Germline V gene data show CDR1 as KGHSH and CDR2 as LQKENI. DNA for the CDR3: TGTGCCAGCTCCCGGCTAGGACCCAGGGCGGAGCCCCAGCATTTT. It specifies CASSRLGPRAEPQHF.

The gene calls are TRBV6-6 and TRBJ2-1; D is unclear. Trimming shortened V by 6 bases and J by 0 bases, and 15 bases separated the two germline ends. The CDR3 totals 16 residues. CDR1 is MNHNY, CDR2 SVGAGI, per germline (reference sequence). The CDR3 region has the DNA TGTGCCAGCAGGGAACGGCGCATGAGCTCCTACAATGAGCAGTTCTTC. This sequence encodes CASRERRMSSYNEQFF.

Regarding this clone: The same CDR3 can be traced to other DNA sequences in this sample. The CDR3 DNA sequence: TGTGCCAGCAGCTTACGAGGGGCAGAGACCCAGTACTTC. Translated, it gives CASSLRGAETQYF. This chain uses TRBV13 with TRBJ2-5; perhaps D is TRBD1 or TRBD2 (5 bases each). CDR1 PRHDT and CDR2 FYEKMQ come from the germline V gene (reference sequence). V was shortened by 2 bases and J by 4 bases, with 8 bases between the two germline ends. The CDR3 is 13 residues long.

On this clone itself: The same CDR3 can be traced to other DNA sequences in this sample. The CDR3, as DNA: TGTGCCAGCAGTTTGGTGGGGGGCTATGGCTACACCTTC. It translates to CASSLVGGYGYTF. The chain is built from TRBV27 and TRBJ1-2, with TRBD1 as a possible D gene (5 bases). The germline V gene encodes CDR1 MNHEY and CDR2 SMNVEV (reference sequence). V gave up 3 bases and J gave up 4 bases, with 9 bases separating them. This CDR3 comprises 13 residues.

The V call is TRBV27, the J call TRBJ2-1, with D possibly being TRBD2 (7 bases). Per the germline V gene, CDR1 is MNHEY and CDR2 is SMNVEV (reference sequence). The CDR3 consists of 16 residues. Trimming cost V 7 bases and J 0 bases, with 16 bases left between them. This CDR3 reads CASMKGEGRSYNEQFF. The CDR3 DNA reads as TGTGCCAGCATGAAGGGGGAGGGCCGCTCCTACAATGAGCAGTTCTTC.

CDR3 sequence: CASNRGGLVFHISGANVLTF. CDR3 in DNA: TGTGCCAGCAACAGAGGCGGGTTAGTCTTCCATATCTCTGGGGCCAACGTCCTGACTTTC. This chain connects TRBV28 to TRBJ2-6; TRBD2 is a possible D gene (5 bases). CDR1 is MDHEN, CDR2 SYDVKM, per germline. The CDR3 has 20 amino acids. V shed 7 bases and J shed 0 bases, with 25 bases lying between them.

The CDR3 region is CATSSYPGQGGRKTLYEQYF. The CDR3 DNA sequence: TGTGCCACCAGCAGTTATCCAGGACAGGGGGGAAGGAAAACACTCTACGAGCAGTACTTC. The chain combines TRBV15 with TRBJ2-7; 10 bases match TRBD1. Germline CDR1 and CDR2: LNHNV and YYDKDF (reference sequence). Trimming removed 3 bases from V and 3 bases from J; junction bases left unmatched: 20. The CDR3 is made up of 20 amino acids.

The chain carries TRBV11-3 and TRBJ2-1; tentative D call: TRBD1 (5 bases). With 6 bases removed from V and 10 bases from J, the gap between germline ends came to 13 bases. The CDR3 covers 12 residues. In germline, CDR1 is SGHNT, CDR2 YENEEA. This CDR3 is CASSPPQGEQFF. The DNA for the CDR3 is TGTGCCAGCAGTCCTCCCCAGGGAGAGCAGTTCTTC.

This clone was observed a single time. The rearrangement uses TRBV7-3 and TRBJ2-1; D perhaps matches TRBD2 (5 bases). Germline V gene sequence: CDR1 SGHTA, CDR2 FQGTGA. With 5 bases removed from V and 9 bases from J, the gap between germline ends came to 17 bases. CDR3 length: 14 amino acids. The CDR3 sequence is CASSKDYLRGEQFF. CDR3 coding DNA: TGTGCCAGCAGCAAAGACTACCTACGGGGTGAGCAGTTCTTC.

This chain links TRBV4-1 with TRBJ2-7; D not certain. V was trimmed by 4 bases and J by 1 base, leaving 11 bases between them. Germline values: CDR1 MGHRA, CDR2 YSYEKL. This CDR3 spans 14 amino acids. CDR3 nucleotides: TGCGCCAGCAGCCCCGGGTCCCGGTCCTACGAGCAGTACTTC. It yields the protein CASSPGSRSYEQYF.

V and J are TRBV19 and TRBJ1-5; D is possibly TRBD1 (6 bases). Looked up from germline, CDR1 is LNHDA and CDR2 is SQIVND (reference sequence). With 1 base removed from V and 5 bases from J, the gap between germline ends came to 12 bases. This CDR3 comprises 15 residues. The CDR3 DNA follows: TGTGCCAGTAGTATAGGGAGACAGGCCCATCAGCCCCAGCATTTT. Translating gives CASSIGRQAHQPQHF.

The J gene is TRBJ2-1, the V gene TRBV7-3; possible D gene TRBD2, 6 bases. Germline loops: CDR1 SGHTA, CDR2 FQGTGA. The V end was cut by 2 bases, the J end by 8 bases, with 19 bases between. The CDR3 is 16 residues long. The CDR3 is CASSLSVAEPQDEQFF. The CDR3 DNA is TGTGCCAGCAGCTTATCAGTAGCGGAGCCCCAGGATGAGCAGTTCTTC.

The CDR3 DNA sequence: TGTGCCAGCACCAAGGGACAGGACCTCGAGCAGTACTTC. Translated: CASTKGQDLEQYF. The chain uses TRBV28 and TRBJ2-7; 8 nucleotides align to TRBD1. The CDR3 spans 13 residues. From germline, CDR1 is MDHEN and CDR2 SYDVKM. Unmatched junction bases numbered 8, after V lost 7 bases and J lost 6 bases.

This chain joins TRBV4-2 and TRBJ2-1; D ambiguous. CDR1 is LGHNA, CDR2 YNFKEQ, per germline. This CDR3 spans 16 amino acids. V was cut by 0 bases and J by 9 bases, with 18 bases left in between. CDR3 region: CASSQERVKERSEQFF. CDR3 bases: TGTGCCAGCAGCCAAGAACGGGTCAAAGAGAGGAGTGAGCAGTTCTTC.

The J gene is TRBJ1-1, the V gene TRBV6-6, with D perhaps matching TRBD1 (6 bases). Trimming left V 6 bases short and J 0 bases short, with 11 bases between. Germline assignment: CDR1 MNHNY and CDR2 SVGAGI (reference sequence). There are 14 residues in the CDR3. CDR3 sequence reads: CASSRQALNTEAFF. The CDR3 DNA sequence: TGTGCCAGCAGCCGACAGGCTCTGAACACTGAAGCTTTCTTT.